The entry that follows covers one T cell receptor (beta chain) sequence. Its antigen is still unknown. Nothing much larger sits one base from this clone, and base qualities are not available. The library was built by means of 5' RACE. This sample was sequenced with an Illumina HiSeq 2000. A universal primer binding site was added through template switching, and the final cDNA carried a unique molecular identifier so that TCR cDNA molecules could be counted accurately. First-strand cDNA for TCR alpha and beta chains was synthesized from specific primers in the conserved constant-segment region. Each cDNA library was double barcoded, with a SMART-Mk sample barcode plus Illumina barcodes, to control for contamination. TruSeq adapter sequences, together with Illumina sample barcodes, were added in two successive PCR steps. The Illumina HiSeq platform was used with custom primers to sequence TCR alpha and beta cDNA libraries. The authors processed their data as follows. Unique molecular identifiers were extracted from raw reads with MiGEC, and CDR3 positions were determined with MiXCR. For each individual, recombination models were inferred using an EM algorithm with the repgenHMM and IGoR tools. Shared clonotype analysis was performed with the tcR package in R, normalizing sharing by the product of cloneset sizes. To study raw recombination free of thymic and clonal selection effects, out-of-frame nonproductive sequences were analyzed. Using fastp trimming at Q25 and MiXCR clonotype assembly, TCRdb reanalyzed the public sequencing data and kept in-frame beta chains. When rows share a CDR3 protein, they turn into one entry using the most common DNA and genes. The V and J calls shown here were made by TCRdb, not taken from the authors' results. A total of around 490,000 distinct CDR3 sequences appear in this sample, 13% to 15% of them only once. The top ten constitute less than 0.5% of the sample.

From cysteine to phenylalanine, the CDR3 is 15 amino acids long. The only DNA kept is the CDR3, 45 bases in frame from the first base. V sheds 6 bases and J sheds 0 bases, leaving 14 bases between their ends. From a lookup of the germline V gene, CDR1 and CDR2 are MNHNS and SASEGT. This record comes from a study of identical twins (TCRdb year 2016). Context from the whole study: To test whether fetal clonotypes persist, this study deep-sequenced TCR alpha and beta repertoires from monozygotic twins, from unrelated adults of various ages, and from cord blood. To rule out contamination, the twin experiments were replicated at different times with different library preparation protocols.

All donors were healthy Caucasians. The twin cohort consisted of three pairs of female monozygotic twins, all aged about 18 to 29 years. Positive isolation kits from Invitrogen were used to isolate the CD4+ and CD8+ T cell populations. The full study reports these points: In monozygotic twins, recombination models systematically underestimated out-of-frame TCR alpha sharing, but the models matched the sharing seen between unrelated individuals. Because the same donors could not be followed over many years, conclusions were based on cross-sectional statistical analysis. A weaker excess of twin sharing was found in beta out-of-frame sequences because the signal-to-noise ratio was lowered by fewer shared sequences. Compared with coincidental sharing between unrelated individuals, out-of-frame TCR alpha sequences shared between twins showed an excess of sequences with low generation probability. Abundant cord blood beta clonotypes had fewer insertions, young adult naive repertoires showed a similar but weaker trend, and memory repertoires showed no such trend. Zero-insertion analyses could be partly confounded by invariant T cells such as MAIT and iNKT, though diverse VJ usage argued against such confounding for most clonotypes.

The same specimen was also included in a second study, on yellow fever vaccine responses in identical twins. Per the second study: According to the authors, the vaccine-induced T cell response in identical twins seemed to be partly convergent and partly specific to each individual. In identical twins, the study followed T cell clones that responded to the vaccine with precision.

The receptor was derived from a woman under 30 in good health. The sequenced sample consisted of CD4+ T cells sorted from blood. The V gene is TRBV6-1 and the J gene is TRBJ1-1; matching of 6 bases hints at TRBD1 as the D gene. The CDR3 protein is CASSRPTGMNTEAFF. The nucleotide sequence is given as TGTGCCAGCAGCCGACCGACAGGCATGAACACTGAAGCTTTCTTT.